This TCR beta chain was captured in a study of shared clonotypes between healthy human individuals. About this clone itself: Its antigen is still unknown.

Combining CD45RO+ cells with CCR7-negative CD45RA+ TemRA cells gave CD8 memory. Researchers ran the assay at a deep level. The protocol was immunoSEQ multiplex PCR, while the TCRdb copy is restricted to in-frame clones and leaves out a portion. The sample consists of roughly 700,000 clones, roughly 88% of them appearing once. CDR3 length equals 15 residues. Per germline, CDR1 SGHTA and CDR2 FQGTGA. Deletions cut 0 bases from V and 4 bases from J, with 13 bases between. Study findings and constraints: What naive subsets generally showed was a larger estimated richness than memory subsets showed.

The TCR sequence derives from a man younger than 35 in good health. Some clones in this sample may be carry-over from other donors' samples. This sequence joins TRBV7-3 and TRBJ2-7, with D possibly called TRBD1 or TRBD2 (6 bases each). Sequencing used memory CD8+ T cells from PBMCs. Subset given: CD45RO+ cells pooled with CCR7-negative TemRA cells. CDR3 sequence: CASSLTGGAWYEQYF. The CDR3 DNA is TGTGCCAGCAGCTTAACCGGGGGCGCATGGTACGAGCAGTACTTC. Full variable domain (rest looked up from reference TRBV7-3 and TRBJ2-7): GAGVSQTPSNKVTEKGKYVELRCDPISGHTALYWYRQSLGQGPEFLIYFQGTGAADDSGLPNDRFFAVRPEGSVSTLKIQRTERGDSAVYLCASSLTGGAWYEQYFGPGTRLTVT.